Each of the 21 T cell receptor beta chains below was sequenced from the same sample in a study of blood T cell repertoires in COVID-19. This table comes from immunoSEQ multiplex PCR, and its TCRdb copy is limited to in-frame clones, with some not included. Of 58,000 or so clones in the sample, approximately 90% were seen once. The sequenced sample consisted of peripheral blood. These TCRs come from a woman in her 70s with active COVID-19.

This clone was recorded only once. This chain connects TRBV9 to TRBJ2-1; maybe TRBD1 (5 bases). Germline CDR1 reads SGDLS; CDR2 reads YYNGEE. This CDR3 is 13 amino acids long. Trimming removed 0 bases from V and 7 bases from J, with 8 bases in between. DNA for the CDR3: TGTGCCAGCAGCGTAGGAGGACATAATGAGCAGTTCTTC. It specifies CASSVGGHNEQFF.

The sample holds one count of this clone. The chain links TRBV19 to TRBJ2-1; 8 positions match TRBD2. The CDR3 extends over 16 amino acids. V trimming: 5 bases; J trimming: 3 bases; junction bases outside the gene matches: 9. Germline CDR1 LNHDA, CDR2 SQIVND (reference sequence). CDR3 DNA: TGTGCCAGTAGTTTGCCTAGCGGGCCCTACTACAATGAGCAGTTCTTC. This translates into CASSLPSGPYYNEQFF.

This clone was observed a single time. The chain uses TRBV5-6 and TRBJ2-4; D gene unclear. The CDR3 extends over 14 amino acids. V was cut by 3 bases and J by 1 base, with 8 bases left in between. The germline gives CDR1 SGHDT, CDR2 YYEEEE. CDR3 region: CASSSRAAKNIQYF. The DNA for the CDR3 is TGTGCCAGCAGCTCGCGAGCGGCCAAAAACATTCAGTACTTC.

The rearrangement joins TRBV9 to TRBJ2-3; 13 nucleotides agree with TRBD2. The CDR3 extends over 15 amino acids. With V trimmed by 5 bases and J by 4 bases, 4 bases remained unmatched. Germline values: CDR1 SGDLS, CDR2 YYNGEE. CDR3 nucleotide sequence: TGTGCCAGCAGTGGACTAGCGGGAGTTTCAGATACGCAGTATTTT. Protein sequence: CASSGLAGVSDTQYF.

The J gene is TRBJ1-4, the V gene TRBV19; 7 positions agree with TRBD1. The germline V gene encodes CDR1 LNHDA and CDR2 SQIVND (reference sequence). CDR3 length: 14 residues. Trimming at V came to 8 bases and at J to 10 bases, leaving 13 bases not matched to a gene. The CDR3 DNA sequence: TGTGCCAGTGGAGGGGGGACAGATGCCCGAAAACTGTTTTTT. This sequence encodes CASGGGTDARKLFF.

J is TRBJ1-1 and V is TRBV19; TRBD1 is a possible D gene (5 bases). Germline V CDR1 and CDR2: LNHDA, SQIVND (reference sequence). The CDR3 contains 13 residues. The V end lost 3 bases, the J end lost 2 bases, and 7 bases lay between the germline ends. CDR3 coding DNA: TGTGCCAGTAGTATGGGGACTAACACTGAAGCTTTCTTT. This gives the protein CASSMGTNTEAFF.

This clone was seen only a few times. This chain uses TRBV6-1 with TRBJ2-1; 8 bases agree with TRBD2. Germline V CDR1 and CDR2: MNHNS, SASEGT. J gave up 6 bases and V 1 base, and 5 bases lay outside the gene matches. The CDR3 has 15 residues. CDR3 loop: CASSEVSGSINEQFF. The CDR3 nucleotides read TGTGCCAGCAGTGAAGTGAGCGGGAGTATCAATGAGCAGTTCTTC.

This rearrangement joins TRBV19 to TRBJ2-7; 8 bases align to TRBD1. Germline V gene data show CDR1 as LNHDA and CDR2 as SQIVND (reference sequence). J gave up 2 bases and V 10 bases, and 7 bases lay outside the gene matches. This CDR3 has 13 amino acids. The CDR3 spells CATGDRQTYEQYF. For the CDR3, the DNA is TGTGCCACGGGGGACAGGCAAACCTACGAGCAGTACTTC.

The V gene is TRBV11-3, the J gene TRBJ2-1, with 9 positions matching TRBD2. Looked up from germline, CDR1 is SGHNT and CDR2 is YENEEA. J was trimmed by 3 bases and V by 4 bases; bases with no gene match: 10. This CDR3 comprises 17 residues. The CDR3 spells CASSSRFSGRVYNEQFF. CDR3 sequence (DNA): TGTGCCAGCAGCTCTCGCTTTAGCGGGAGAGTCTACAATGAGCAGTTCTTC.

CDR3 sequence (DNA): TGTGCCAGCATCGGGACTAGCGGCGACGAGCAGTACTTC. Protein sequence: CASIGTSGDEQYF. The chain is built from TRBV7-9 and TRBJ2-7, with TRBD2 matching over 11 bases. After removal of 7 bases from V and 5 bases from J, the junction contained 4 bases not matched to a gene. This CDR3 is 13 amino acids long. CDR1 is SEHNR, CDR2 FQNEAQ, per germline (reference sequence).

This clone was seen only once. The chain recombines TRBV6-5 with TRBJ2-1, with 10 bases matching TRBD1. V dropped 5 bases and J dropped 8; count of bases not matched to a gene: 9. The length of the CDR3 is 15 residues. Looked up from germline, CDR1 is MNHEY and CDR2 is SVGAGI. The CDR3 spells CASSPPGQGSYEQFF. In DNA, the CDR3 is TGTGCCAGCAGTCCGCCGGGACAGGGGTCTTATGAGCAGTTCTTC.

This rearrangement joins TRBV5-1 to TRBJ2-5; D perhaps matches TRBD2 (5 bases). The CDR3 loop spans 14 amino acids. Trimming removed 4 bases at V and 1 base at J, with 11 bases between. Germline values: CDR1 SGHRS, CDR2 YFSETQ. The DNA for the CDR3 is TGCGCCAGCAGCCCCGGGAATCCCCAAGAGACCCAGTACTTC. Its protein product is CASSPGNPQETQYF. Filled out from reference TRBV5-1 and TRBJ2-5, the complete variable domain reads KAGVTQTPRYLIKTRGQQVTLSCSPISGHRSVSWYQQTPGQGLQFLFEYFSETQRNKGNFPGRFSGRQFSNSRSEMNVSTLELGDSALYLCASSPGNPQETQYFGPGTRLLVL.

The chain employs TRBV6-4 and TRBJ1-5; maybe TRBD1 (5 bases). CDR1 and CDR2 from the germline V gene are MRHNA and SNTAGT. The CDR3 spans 14 residues. Trimming stripped 9 bases from V and 0 bases from J, with 12 bases between. CDR3 region: CARYQGYSNQPQHF. CDR3 nucleotides: TGTGCCAGATATCAGGGTTATAGCAATCAGCCCCAGCATTTT.

The chain combines TRBV7-6 with TRBJ1-2; D not resolved. Trimming removed 3 bases from V and 4 bases from J, with 15 bases in between. The CDR3 totals 15 residues. Germline lookup yields CDR1 SGHVS and CDR2 FNYEAQ. The CDR3 DNA reads as TGTGCCAGCAGCTTGAGTCATGAGGCCTCCTATGGCTACACCTTC. Protein sequence: CASSLSHEASYGYTF.

The rearrangement joins TRBV3-1 (or the pseudogene TRBV3-2) to TRBJ2-1; the D is unclear. The CDR3 is 13 residues long. Germline CDR1 LGHDT, CDR2 YNNKEL (reference sequence). V lost 1 base and J lost 6, with 7 bases in between. The DNA for the CDR3 is TGTGCCAGCAGCCAAGTGGCTTTCAATGAGCAGTTCTTC. It translates to CASSQVAFNEQFF.

The chain recombines TRBV9 with TRBJ2-1; perhaps TRBD2 as D (6 bases). The V gene lost 4 bases and the J gene lost 12 bases, with 14 bases spanning the gap. CDR1 SGDLS and CDR2 YYNGEE come from the germline V gene. This CDR3 is 12 amino acids long. CDR3 DNA sequence: TGTGCCAGCAGCCTCCCGGGAGTTCGGCAGTTCTTC. Encoded protein: CASSLPGVRQFF.

The V gene is TRBV6-5, the J gene TRBJ2-7; maybe TRBD2 (6 bases). V lost 2 bases to trimming and J lost 7 bases, with 18 bases between them. The CDR3 covers 15 residues. Per the germline V gene, CDR1 is MNHEY and CDR2 is SVGAGI. CDR3 region: CASSYGSRAGGEQYF. CDR3 DNA: TGTGCCAGCAGTTACGGCTCGAGGGCCGGGGGTGAGCAGTACTTC.

The chain is built from TRBV10-3 and TRBJ2-5; a possible D gene is TRBD2 (5 bases). Germline V gene data show CDR1 as ENHRY and CDR2 as SYGVKD. The CDR3 is made up of 14 amino acids. Trimming took 2 bases from V and 2 from J, leaving 9 bases between them. The CDR3: CAISEDYPQETQYF. The CDR3 DNA reads as TGTGCCATCAGTGAGGACTATCCTCAAGAGACCCAGTACTTC.

The rearrangement joins TRBV10-1 to TRBJ2-2; a possible D gene is TRBD1 (5 bases). The germline gives CDR1 WNHNN, CDR2 SYGVQD (reference sequence). The CDR3 loop spans 14 amino acids. Trimming pared 0 bases from V and 6 bases from J, leaving 8 bases between. CDR3 sequence (DNA): TGCGCCAGCAGTGAGTCCGCAGGGTCCGGGGAGCTGTTTTTT. Encoded protein: CASSESAGSGELFF.

The chain carries TRBV19 and TRBJ2-7; D is perhaps TRBD2 (6 bases). The V gene's germline CDR1 is LNHDA and CDR2 SQIVND (reference sequence). Trimming removed 3 bases at V and 2 bases at J, with 11 bases between. CDR3 size: 14 residues. DNA of the CDR3: TGTGCCAGTAGTATCCTTAGCGGCGCCTACGAGCAGTACTTC. As protein: CASSILSGAYEQYF.

This clone has just a few counts. The CDR3 protein is CASSQATGFYGYTF. As DNA, the CDR3 is TGCGCCAGCAGCCAAGCAACAGGGTTTTATGGCTACACCTTC. This sequence joins TRBV4-1 and TRBJ1-2, with D tentatively TRBD1 (6 bases). CDR1 and CDR2 (germline): MGHRA, YSYEKL. The CDR3 has 14 residues. Deletions cut 1 base from V and 5 bases from J, with 11 bases between.